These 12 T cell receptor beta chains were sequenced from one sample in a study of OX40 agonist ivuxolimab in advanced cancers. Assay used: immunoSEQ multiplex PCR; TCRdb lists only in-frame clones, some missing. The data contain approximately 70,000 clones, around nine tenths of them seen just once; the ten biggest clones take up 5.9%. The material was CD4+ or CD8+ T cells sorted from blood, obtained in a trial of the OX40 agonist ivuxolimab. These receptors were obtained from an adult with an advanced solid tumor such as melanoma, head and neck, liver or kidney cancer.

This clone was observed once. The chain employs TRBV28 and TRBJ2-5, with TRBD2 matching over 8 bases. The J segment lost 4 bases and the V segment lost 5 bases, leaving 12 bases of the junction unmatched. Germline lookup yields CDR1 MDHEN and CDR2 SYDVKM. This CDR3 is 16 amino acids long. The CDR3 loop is CASSPDEGLVGETQYF. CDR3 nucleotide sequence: TGTGCCAGCAGTCCGGACGAGGGACTAGTTGGAGAGACCCAGTACTTC.

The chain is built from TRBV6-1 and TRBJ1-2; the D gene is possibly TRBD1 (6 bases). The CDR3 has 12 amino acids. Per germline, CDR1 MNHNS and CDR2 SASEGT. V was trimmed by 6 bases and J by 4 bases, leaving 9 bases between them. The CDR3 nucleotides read TGTGCCAGCAGGACAGGCTTCTATGGCTACACCTTC. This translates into CASRTGFYGYTF.

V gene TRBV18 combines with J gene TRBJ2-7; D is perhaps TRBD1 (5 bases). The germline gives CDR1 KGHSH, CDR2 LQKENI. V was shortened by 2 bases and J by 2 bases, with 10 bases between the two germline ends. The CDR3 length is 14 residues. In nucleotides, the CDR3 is TGTGCCAGCTCACCATGGACGGACACCTACGAGCAGTACTTC. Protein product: CASSPWTDTYEQYF. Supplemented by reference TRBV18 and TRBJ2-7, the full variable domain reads NAGVMQNPRHLVRRRGQEARLRCSPMKGHSHVYWYRQLPEEGLKFMVYLQKENIIDESGMPKERFSAEFPKEGPSILRIQQVVRGDSAAYFCASSPWTDTYEQYFGPGTRLTVT.

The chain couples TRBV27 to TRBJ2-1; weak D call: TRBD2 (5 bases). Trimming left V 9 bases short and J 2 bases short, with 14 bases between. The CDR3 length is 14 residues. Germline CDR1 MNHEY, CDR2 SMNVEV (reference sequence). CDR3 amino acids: CASTPGGPYNEQFF. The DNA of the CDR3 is TGTGCCAGTACCCCTGGAGGTCCCTACAATGAGCAGTTCTTC.

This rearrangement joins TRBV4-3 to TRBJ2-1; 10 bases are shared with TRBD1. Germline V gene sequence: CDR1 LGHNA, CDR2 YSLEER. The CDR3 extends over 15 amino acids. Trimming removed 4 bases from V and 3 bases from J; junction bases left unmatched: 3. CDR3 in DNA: TGCGCCAGCAGCCCCGGACAGGGGGACTACAATGAGCAGTTCTTC. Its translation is CASSPGQGDYNEQFF.

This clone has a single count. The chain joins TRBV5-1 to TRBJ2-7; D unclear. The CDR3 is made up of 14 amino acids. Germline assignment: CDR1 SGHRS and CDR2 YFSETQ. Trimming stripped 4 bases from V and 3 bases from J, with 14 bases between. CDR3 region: CASSPHEADYEQYF. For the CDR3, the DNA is TGCGCCAGCAGCCCGCATGAGGCCGACTACGAGCAGTACTTC.

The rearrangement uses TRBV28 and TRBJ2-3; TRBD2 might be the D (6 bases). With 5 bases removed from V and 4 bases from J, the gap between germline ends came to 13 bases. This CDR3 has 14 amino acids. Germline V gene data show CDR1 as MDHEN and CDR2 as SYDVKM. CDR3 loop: CASSPLTGADTQYF. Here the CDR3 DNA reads TGTGCCAGCAGTCCTCTTACGGGAGCAGATACGCAGTATTTT.

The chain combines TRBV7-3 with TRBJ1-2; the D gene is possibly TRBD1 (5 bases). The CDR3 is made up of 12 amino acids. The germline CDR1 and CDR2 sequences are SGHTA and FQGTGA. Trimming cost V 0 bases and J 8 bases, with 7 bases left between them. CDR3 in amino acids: CASSLTGVGYTF. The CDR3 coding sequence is TGTGCCAGCAGCTTAACGGGGGTCGGCTACACCTTC.

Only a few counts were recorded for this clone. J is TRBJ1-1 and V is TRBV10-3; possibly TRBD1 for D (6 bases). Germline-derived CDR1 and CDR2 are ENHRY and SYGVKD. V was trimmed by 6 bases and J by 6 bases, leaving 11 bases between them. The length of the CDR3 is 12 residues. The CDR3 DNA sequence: TGTGCCATCAGGACCGGGGGCGCTGAAGCTTTCTTT. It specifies CAIRTGGAEAFF.

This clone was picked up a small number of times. The CDR3 sequence: CASSMTGTGTHGYTF. The CDR3 DNA follows: TGTGCCAGCAGCATGACCGGGACAGGGACCCATGGCTACACCTTC. V is TRBV7-3 and J is TRBJ1-2, with 9 nucleotides matching TRBD1. The germline V gene encodes CDR1 SGHTA and CDR2 FQGTGA. J was trimmed by 6 bases and V by 5 bases; bases with no gene match: 10. This CDR3 has 15 residues.

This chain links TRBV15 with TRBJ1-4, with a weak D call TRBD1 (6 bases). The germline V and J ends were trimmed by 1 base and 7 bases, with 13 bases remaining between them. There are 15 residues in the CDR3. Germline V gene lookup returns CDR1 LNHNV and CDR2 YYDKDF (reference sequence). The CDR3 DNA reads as TGTGCCACCAGCAGAGTTCAGACAGGAGGTGAAAAACTGTTTTTT. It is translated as CATSRVQTGGEKLFF.

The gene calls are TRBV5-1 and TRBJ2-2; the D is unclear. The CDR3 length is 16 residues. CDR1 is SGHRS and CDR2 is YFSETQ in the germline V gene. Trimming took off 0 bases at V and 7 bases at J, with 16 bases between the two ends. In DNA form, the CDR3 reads TGCGCCAGCAGCTTGGCAGCTTTCCCCTATGTCGGGGAGCTGTTTTTT. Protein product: CASSLAAFPYVGELFF.